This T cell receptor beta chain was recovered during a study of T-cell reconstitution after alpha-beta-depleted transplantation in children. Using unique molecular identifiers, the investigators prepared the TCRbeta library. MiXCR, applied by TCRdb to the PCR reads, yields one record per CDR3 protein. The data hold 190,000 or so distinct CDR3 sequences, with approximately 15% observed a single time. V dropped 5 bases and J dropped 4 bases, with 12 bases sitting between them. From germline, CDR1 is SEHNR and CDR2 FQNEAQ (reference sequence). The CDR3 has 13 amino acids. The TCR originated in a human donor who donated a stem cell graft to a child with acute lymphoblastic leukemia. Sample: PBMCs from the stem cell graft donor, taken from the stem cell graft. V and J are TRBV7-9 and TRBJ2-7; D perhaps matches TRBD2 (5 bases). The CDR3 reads CASSALGGYEQYF. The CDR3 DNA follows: TGTGCCAGCAGCGCCCTAGGCGGGTACGAGCAGTACTTC.